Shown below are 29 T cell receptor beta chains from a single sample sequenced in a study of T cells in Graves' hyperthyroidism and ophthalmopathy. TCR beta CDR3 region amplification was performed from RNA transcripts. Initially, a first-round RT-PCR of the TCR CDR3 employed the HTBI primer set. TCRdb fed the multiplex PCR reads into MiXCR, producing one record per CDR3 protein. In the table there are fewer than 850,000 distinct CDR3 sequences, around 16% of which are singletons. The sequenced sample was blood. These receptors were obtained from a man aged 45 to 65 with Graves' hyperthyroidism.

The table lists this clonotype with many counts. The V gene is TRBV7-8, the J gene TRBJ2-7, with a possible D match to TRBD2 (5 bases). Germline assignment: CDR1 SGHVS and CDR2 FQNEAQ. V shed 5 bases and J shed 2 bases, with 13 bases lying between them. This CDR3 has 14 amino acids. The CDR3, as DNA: TGTGCCAGCAGCGGGAGATTCCCTACCTACGAGCAGTACTTC. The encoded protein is CASSGRFPTYEQYF.

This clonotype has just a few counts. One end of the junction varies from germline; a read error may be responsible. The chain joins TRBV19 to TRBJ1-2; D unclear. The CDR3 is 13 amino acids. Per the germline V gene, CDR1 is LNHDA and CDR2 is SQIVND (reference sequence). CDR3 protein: CASSVTPNYDYTF. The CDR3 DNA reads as TGTGCCAGTAGTGTGACACCAAACTATGACTACACCTTC.

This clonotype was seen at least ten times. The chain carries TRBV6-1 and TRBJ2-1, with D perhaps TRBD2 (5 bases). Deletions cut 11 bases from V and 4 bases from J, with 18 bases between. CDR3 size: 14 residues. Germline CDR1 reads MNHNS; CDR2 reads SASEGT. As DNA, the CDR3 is TGTGCCTCCCCGAGGAGCGGCCTATACAATGAGCAGTTCTTC. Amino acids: CASPRSGLYNEQFF.

CDR3 bases: TGTGCCACCAGTGGACGGGTGGATGAGCAGTTCTTC. It specifies CATSGRVDEQFF. The chain is built from TRBV24-1 and TRBJ2-1; the D is unclear. Trimming removed 5 bases from V and 8 bases from J, with 9 bases in between. CDR1 KGHDR and CDR2 SFDVKD come from the germline V gene. The CDR3 totals 12 residues.

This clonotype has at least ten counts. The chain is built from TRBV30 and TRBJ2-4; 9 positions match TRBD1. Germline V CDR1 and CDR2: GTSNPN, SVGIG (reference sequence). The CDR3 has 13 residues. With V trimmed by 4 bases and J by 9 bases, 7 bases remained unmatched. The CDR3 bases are TGTGCCTGGACTTCCGGACAGGGGAGCATTCAGTACTTC. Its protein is CAWTSGQGSIQYF.

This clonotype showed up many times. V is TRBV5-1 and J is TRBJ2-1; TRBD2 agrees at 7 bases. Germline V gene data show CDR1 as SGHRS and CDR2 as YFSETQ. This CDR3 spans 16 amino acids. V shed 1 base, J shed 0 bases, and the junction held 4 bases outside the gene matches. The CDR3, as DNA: TGCGCCAGCAGCTTGATGGCTAGCGGCTCCTACAATGAGCAGTTCTTC. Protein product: CASSLMASGSYNEQFF.

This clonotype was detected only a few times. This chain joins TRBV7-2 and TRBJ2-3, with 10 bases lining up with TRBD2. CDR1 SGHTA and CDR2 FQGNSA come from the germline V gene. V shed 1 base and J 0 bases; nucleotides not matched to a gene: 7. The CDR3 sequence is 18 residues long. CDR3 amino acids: CASSLVLAGPSSTDTQYF. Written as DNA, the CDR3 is TGTGCCAGCAGCTTAGTACTAGCGGGACCTTCTAGCACAGATACGCAGTATTTT.

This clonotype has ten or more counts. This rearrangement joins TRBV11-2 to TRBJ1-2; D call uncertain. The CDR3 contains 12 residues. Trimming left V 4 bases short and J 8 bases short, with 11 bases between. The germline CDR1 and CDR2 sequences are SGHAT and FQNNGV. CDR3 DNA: TGTGCCAGCAGCTCGGGAGGATACGGCTACACCTTC. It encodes CASSSGGYGYTF. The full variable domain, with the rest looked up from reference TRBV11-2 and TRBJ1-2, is EAGVAQSPRYKIIEKRQSVAFWCNPISGHATLYWYQQILGQGPKLLIQFQNNGVVDDSQLPKDRFSAERLKGVDSTLKIQPAKLEDSAVYLCASSSGGYGYTFGSGTRLTVV.

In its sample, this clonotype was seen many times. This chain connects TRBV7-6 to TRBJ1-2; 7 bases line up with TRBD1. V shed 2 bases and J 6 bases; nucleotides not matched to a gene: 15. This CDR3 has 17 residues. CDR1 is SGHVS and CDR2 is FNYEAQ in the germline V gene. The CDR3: CASSLWEGALTVDGYTF. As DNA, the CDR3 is TGTGCCAGCAGCTTATGGGAGGGGGCGCTTACTGTCGATGGCTACACCTTC.

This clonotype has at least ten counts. CDR3 sequence reads: CASIGRGYSPLHF. CDR3 nucleotides: TGTGCCAGCATTGGGCGAGGCTATTCACCCCTCCACTTT. This chain links TRBV28 with TRBJ1-6; D remains unclear. The CDR3 runs to 13 residues. V shed 7 bases and J shed 8 bases, with 12 bases lying between them. Germline V lookup: CDR1 MDHEN, CDR2 SYDVKM.

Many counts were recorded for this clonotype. CDR3 in amino acids: CASRGALLYEQYF. The DNA of the CDR3 is TGTGCCAGCCGCGGGGCGCTCCTATACGAGCAGTACTTC. V gene TRBV28 combines with J gene TRBJ2-7, with D maybe TRBD2 (6 bases). CDR1 and CDR2 (germline): MDHEN, SYDVKM. With 8 bases removed from V and 4 bases from J, the gap between germline ends came to 15 bases. This CDR3 comprises 13 residues.

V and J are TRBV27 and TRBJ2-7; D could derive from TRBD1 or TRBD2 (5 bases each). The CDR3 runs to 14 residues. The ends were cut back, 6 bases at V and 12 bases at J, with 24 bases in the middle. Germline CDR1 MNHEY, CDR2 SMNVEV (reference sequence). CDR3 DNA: TGTGCCAGCAGCAGAGTTACTCCCGGGACCAGCAGGTACTTC. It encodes CASSRVTPGTSRYF.

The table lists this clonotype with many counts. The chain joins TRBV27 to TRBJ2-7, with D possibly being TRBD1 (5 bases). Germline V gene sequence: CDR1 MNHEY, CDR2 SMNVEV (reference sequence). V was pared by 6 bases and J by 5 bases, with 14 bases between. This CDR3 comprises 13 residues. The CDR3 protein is CASSVSGKHEQYF. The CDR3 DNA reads TGTGCCAGCAGCGTTTCAGGGAAACACGAGCAGTACTTC.

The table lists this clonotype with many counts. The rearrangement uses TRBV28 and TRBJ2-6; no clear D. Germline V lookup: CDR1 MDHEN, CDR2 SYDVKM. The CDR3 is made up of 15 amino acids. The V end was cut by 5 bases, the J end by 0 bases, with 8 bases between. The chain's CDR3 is CASSPRNSGANVLTF. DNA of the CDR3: TGTGCCAGCAGTCCTCGAAACTCTGGGGCCAACGTCCTGACTTTC. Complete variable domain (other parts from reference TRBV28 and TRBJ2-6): DVKVTQSSRYLVKRTGEKVFLECVQDMDHENMFWYRQDPGLGLRLIYFSYDVKMKEKGDIPEGYSVSREKKERFSLILESASTNQTSMYLCASSPRNSGANVLTFGAGSRLTVL.

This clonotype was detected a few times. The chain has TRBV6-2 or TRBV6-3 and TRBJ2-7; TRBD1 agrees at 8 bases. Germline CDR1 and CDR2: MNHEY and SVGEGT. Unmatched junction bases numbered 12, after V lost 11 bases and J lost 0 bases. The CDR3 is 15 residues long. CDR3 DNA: TGTGCCGGTTGCGGAAGGGACAGGTCCTCCTACGAGCAGTACTTC. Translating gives CAGCGRDRSSYEQYF.

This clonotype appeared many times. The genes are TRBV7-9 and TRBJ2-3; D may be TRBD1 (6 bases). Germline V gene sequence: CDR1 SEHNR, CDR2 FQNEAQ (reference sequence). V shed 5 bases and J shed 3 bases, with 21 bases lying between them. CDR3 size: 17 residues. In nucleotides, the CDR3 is TGTGCCAGCAGCATAGAAACGTTCAGGGGTTATACAGATACGCAGTATTTT. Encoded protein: CASSIETFRGYTDTQYF.

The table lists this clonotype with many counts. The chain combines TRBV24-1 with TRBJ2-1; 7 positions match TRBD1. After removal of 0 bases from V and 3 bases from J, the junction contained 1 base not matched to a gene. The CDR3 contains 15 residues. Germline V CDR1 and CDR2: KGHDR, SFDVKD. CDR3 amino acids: CATSDLNRGYNEQFF. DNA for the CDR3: TGTGCCACCAGTGATTTGAACAGGGGCTACAATGAGCAGTTCTTC.

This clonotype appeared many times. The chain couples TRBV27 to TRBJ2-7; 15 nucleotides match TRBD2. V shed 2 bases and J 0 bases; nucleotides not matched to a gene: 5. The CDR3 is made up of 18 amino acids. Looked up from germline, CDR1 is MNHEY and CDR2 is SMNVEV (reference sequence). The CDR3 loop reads CASSLKGLAGGTSYEQYF. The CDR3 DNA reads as TGTGCCAGCAGTTTAAAGGGACTAGCGGGAGGTACCTCCTACGAGCAGTACTTC.

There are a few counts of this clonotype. For the CDR3, the DNA is TGTGCCCGCCCCCCGGGTCCCTACAATGAGCAGTTCTTC. Protein sequence: CARPPGPYNEQFF. This chain links TRBV3-1 with TRBJ2-1, with no clear D. This CDR3 has 13 amino acids. Germline values: CDR1 LGHDT, CDR2 YNNKEL (reference sequence). Deletions cut 11 bases from V and 2 bases from J, with 13 bases between.

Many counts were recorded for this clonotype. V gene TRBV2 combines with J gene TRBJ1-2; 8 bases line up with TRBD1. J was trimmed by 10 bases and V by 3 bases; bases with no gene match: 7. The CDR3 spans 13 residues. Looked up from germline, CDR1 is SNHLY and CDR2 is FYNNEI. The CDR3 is CASSDQGASDYTF. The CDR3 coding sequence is TGTGCCAGCAGTGATCAGGGGGCAAGTGACTACACCTTC.

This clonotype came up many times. The CDR3 region has the DNA TGTGCCACCCGAGAGCAGGGGGCGAGAAGAGGCTACACCTTC. Protein: CATREQGARRGYTF. The chain uses TRBV10-3 and TRBJ1-2, with 8 bases aligning to TRBD1. This CDR3 is built from 14 residues. Trimming cost V 10 bases and J 8 bases; bases outside gene matches: 15. CDR1 is ENHRY, CDR2 SYGVKD, per germline.

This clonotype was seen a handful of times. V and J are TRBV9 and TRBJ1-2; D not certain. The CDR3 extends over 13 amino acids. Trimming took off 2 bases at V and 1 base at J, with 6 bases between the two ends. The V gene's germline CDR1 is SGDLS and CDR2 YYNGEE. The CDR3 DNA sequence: TGTGCCAGCAGCGTCGGGGTTAACTATGGCTACACCTTC. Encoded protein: CASSVGVNYGYTF.

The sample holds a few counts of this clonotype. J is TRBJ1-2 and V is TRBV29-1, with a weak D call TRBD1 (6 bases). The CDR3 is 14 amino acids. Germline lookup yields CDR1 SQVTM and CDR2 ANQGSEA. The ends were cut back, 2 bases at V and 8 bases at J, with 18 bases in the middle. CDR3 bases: TGCAGCGTTGAACTTAGTTACAGGGTAGGAGGCTACACCTTC. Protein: CSVELSYRVGGYTF.

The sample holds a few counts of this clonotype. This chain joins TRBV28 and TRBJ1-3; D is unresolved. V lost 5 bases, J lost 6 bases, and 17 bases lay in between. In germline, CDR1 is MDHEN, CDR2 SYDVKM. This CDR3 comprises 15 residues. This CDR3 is CASSLPLTRENTIYF. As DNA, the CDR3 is TGTGCCAGCAGTCTACCCCTAACGCGGGAAAACACCATATATTTT.

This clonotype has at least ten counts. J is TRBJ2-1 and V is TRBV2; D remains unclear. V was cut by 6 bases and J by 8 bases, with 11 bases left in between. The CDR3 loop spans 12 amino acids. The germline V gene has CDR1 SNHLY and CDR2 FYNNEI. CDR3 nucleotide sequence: TGTGCCAGCAGATCCCTTGGGGATGAGCAGTTCTTC. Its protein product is CASRSLGDEQFF.

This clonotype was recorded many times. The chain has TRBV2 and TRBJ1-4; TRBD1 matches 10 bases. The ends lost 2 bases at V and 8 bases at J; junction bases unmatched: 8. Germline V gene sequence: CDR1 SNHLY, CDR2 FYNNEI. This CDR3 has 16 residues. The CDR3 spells CASSETGTGVREKLFF. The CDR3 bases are TGTGCCAGCAGTGAAACCGGGACAGGGGTGAGAGAAAAACTGTTTTTT.

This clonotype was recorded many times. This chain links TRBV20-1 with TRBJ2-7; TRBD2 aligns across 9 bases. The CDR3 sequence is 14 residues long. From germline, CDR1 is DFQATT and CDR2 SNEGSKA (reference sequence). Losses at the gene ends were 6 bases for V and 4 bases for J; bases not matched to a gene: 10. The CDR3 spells CSATPSGVGYEQYF. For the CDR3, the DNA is TGCAGTGCAACCCCTAGCGGGGTAGGGTACGAGCAGTACTTC.

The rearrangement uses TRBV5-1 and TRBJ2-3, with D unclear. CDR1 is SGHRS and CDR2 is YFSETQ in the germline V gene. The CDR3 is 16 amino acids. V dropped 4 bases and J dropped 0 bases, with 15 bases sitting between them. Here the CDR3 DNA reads TGCGCCAGCAGCACCCCGGCTGGGCGAAGCACAGATACGCAGTATTTT. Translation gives CASSTPAGRSTDTQYF.

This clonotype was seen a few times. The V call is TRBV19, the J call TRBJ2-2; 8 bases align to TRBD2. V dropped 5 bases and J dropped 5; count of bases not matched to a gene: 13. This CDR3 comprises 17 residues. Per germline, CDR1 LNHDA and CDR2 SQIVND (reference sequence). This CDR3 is CASSPLVAGGKTGELFF. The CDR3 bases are TGTGCCAGTAGTCCCCTTGTGGCGGGAGGAAAGACCGGGGAGCTGTTTTTT.